Listed here are 8 T cell receptor beta chains from one sample, sequenced in a study of immune heterogeneity within non-small cell lung tumors. Genomic DNA from bulk tumor acted as the template, and roughly 0.55 ug was loaded per sample. Taken during surgery, several biopsies per primary tumor were spaced as far apart as possible within the tumor mass. The cohort was untreated, with newly diagnosed non-small cell lung cancer undergoing curative surgery. TCR beta CDR3 regions came from multiplex PCR with 32 forward V and 13 reverse J primers. One entry per CDR3 protein, called by TCRdb with MiXCR from the multiplex PCR reads. The table lists roughly 3,600 distinct CDR3 sequences, roughly 35% of them singletons. Sample: lung tumor tissue. These receptor sequences come from a man in his sixties or seventies with non-small cell lung cancer.

The CDR3 DNA is TGTGCCAGCAGGACCGGGACAGGGGGCACTCAGCCCCAGCATTTT. Encoded protein: CASRTGTGGTQPQHF. J is TRBJ1-5 and V is TRBV27; TRBD1 agrees at 12 bases. V lost 6 bases and J lost 6; bases outside the gene matches: 6. Germline V gene data show CDR1 as MNHEY and CDR2 as SMNVEV (reference sequence). The CDR3 is made up of 15 amino acids.

The chain is built from TRBV4-1 and TRBJ1-2; 8 nucleotides align to TRBD1. The V and J ends lost 3 bases and 6 bases, in that order; junction bases with no gene match: 3. Germline values: CDR1 MGHRA, CDR2 YSYEKL. The CDR3 has 13 residues. The CDR3 loop is CASSQDRVDGYTF. As DNA, the CDR3 is TGCGCCAGCAGCCAGGACAGGGTTGATGGCTACACCTTC.

The chain joins TRBV2 to TRBJ1-1, with D uncertain. From germline, CDR1 is SNHLY and CDR2 FYNNEI. Trimming removed 4 bases from V and 8 bases from J, with 5 bases in between. The CDR3 length is 10 residues. The CDR3 DNA sequence: TGTGCCAGCAGTGTTACGGAAGCTTTCTTT. Protein sequence: CASSVTEAFF.

The CDR3 loop reads CASSLGQGTEAFF. CDR3 coding DNA: TGTGCCAGCAGCTTAGGACAGGGGACTGAAGCTTTCTTT. The rearrangement links TRBV7-9 to TRBJ1-1, with TRBD1 matching 8 bases. The germline gives CDR1 SEHNR, CDR2 FQNEAQ (reference sequence). The CDR3 covers 13 residues. Trimming took 1 base from V and 5 from J; bases not matched to a gene: 0. The variable domain in full, completed from reference TRBV7-9 and TRBJ1-1, reads DTGVSQNPRHKITKRGQNVTFRCDPISEHNRLYWYRQTLGQGPEFLTYFQNEAQLEKSRLLSDRFSAERPKGSFSTLEIQRTEQGDSAMYLCASSLGQGTEAFFGQGTRLTVV.

This clonotype was observed a few times. The gene calls are TRBV4-1 and TRBJ1-5, with 8 bases identical to TRBD1. The V gene's germline CDR1 is MGHRA and CDR2 YSYEKL. This CDR3 has 16 residues. V shed 10 bases, J shed 4 bases, and the junction held 15 bases outside the gene matches. CDR3 sequence reads: CAIPQIRGQGNQPQHF. The CDR3 DNA reads TGCGCCATCCCCCAAATCAGGGGGCAGGGGAATCAGCCCCAGCATTTT.

V usage is TRBV30 and J usage is TRBJ2-3; 7 bases align to TRBD1. Germline V gene lookup returns CDR1 GTSNPN and CDR2 SVGIG (reference sequence). The CDR3 covers 15 residues. J gave up 5 bases and V 0 bases, and 8 bases lay outside the gene matches. The CDR3 DNA sequence: TGTGCCTGGAGTGTAGATCGTGCAGGGGGAGATACGCAGTATTTT. It yields the protein CAWSVDRAGGDTQYF. The full variable domain, its missing parts supplied by reference TRBV30 and TRBJ2-3, is SQTIHQWPATLVQPVGSPLSLECTVEGTSNPNLYWYRQAAGRGLQLLFYSVGIGQISSEVPQNLSASRPQDRQFILSSKKLLLSDSGFYLCAWSVDRAGGDTQYFGPGTRLTVL.

This chain connects TRBV2 to TRBJ2-4; D not certain. Germline loops: CDR1 SNHLY, CDR2 FYNNEI. V lost 2 bases and J 2 bases, leaving 13 bases between the germline ends. The length of the CDR3 is 16 residues. This chain's CDR3 is CASSEFLERTKNIQYF. The CDR3 DNA follows: TGTGCCAGCAGTGAATTTTTAGAGAGGACCAAAAACATTCAGTACTTC.

This clonotype is labeled as large. The J gene is TRBJ1-4, the V gene TRBV19; 7 bases are shared with TRBD1. CDR1 is LNHDA, CDR2 SQIVND, per germline (reference sequence). J lost 5 bases, V lost 6 bases, and 6 bases had no gene match. The CDR3 is 14 residues long. CDR3 sequence reads: CASRQGQKNEKLFF. The CDR3 DNA is TGTGCCAGTAGACAGGGACAGAAAAATGAAAAACTGTTTTTT.